Listed here is a single T cell receptor (beta chain). V was pared by 5 bases and J by 4 bases, with 3 bases of the junction left unmatched. The CDR3 is made up of 13 amino acids. Germline V gene data show CDR1 as SEHNR and CDR2 as FQNEAQ (reference sequence). This sample was included in a study of CD8+CD57+ T cells in acquired aplastic anemia. The TCR beta profiling, which covered VDJ combination and CDR3 sequence, was carried out using genomic DNA as the template. Each CDR3 protein is one row after TCRdb ran MiXCR on the reads. Of more than 100,000 distinct CDR3 sequences listed, around two fifths are singletons.

The sequence was obtained from a human donor in good health, serving as a control. Sample: sorted CD4+, CD8+, or CD8+CD57+ T cells (not recorded which) from PBMCs. The genes are TRBV7-9 and TRBJ1-2; TRBD1 aligns across 8 bases. This chain's CDR3 is CASSLQGAYGYTF. The CDR3 nucleotides are TGTGCCAGCAGCCTCCAGGGGGCCTATGGCTACACCTTC.